A single sample gave rise to the 8 T cell receptor beta chains below, sequenced in a study of molecular identifiers for immune sequencing clone quantification (dated by TCRdb to about 2018). The library was built by means of PCR. The reads were generated on an Illumina HiSeq 4000. Through fastp at Q25 and MiXCR, TCRdb rebuilt clones from the public reads, retaining in-frame beta chains. When rows share a CDR3 protein, they turn into one entry using the most common DNA and genes. In this sample the table shows about 68,000 distinct CDR3 sequences, around 18% of which occur a single time. The biggest ten clones account for roughly 1.5% of the sample. Specimen: naive CD8+ T cells from blood, with Jurkat cell RNA spiked in. This specimen's cell subset or site label, per the study, means: FACS-sorted CD8+CD4-CCR7+CD45RA+ naive T cells. Receptors originate from a human donor in good health. Some libraries in this study had Jurkat cell RNA spiked in.

This clonotype was picked up a small number of times. The chain joins TRBV28 to TRBJ2-1; 15 bases align to TRBD2. Germline lookup yields CDR1 MDHEN and CDR2 SYDVKM. The CDR3 covers 18 residues. The V and J ends lost 5 bases and 6 bases, in that order; junction bases with no gene match: 11. The CDR3 region is CASSMGLAGGFPVNEQFF. The CDR3 DNA follows: TGTGCCAGCAGTATGGGACTAGCGGGAGGATTCCCAGTCAATGAGCAGTTCTTC.

This clonotype was observed a handful of times. A read error may explain this, as a much larger clone is one base away. CDR3 sequence reads: CAIRPAHSGGDTQYF. The CDR3 DNA sequence: TGTGCCATCAGGCCAGCTCATAGTGGTGGAGATACGCAGTATTTT. The V gene is TRBV10-3, the J gene TRBJ2-3; D uncertain. The germline V gene encodes CDR1 ENHRY and CDR2 SYGVKD. The CDR3 is made up of 15 amino acids. Trimming removed 6 bases at V and 5 bases at J, with 18 bases between.

This clonotype came up many times. The chain's CDR3 is CASSLPSTDTQYF. The CDR3 nucleotides read TGTGCCAGCAGCTTACCTAGCACAGATACGCAGTATTTT. V and J are TRBV7-9 and TRBJ2-3, with no clear D. Per the germline V gene, CDR1 is SEHNR and CDR2 is FQNEAQ (reference sequence). The V end was cut by 2 bases, the J end by 0 bases, with 3 bases between. CDR3 length equals 13 residues.

This clonotype has a count of ten or more. This chain joins TRBV7-9 and TRBJ2-5, with D possibly being TRBD1 (5 bases). V lost 2 bases and J 0 bases, leaving 13 bases between the germline ends. CDR3 length: 16 residues. CDR1 SEHNR and CDR2 FQNEAQ come from the germline V gene (reference sequence). The CDR3 loop reads CASSLITGQYQETQYF. In DNA, the CDR3 is TGTGCCAGCAGCTTAATAACTGGACAATACCAAGAGACCCAGTACTTC.

This clonotype was counted ten times or more. The chain carries TRBV9 and TRBJ1-6, with D possibly matching TRBD1 (6 bases). Trimming took off 3 bases at V and 0 bases at J, with 10 bases between the two ends. The CDR3 has 16 residues. CDR1 is SGDLS, CDR2 YYNGEE, per germline. The CDR3, as DNA: TGTGCCAGCAGCGCCAACAGGGACTCCTATAATTCACCCCTCCACTTT. Translation: CASSANRDSYNSPLHF.

The chain links TRBV27 to TRBJ1-1, with D unresolved. Looked up from germline, CDR1 is MNHEY and CDR2 is SMNVEV (reference sequence). V lost 4 bases, J lost 3 bases, and 18 bases lay in between. CDR3 length: 16 residues. The CDR3 nucleotides read TGTGCCAGCAGTTCATCGAGGACCAGCCTTCACACTGAAGCTTTCTTT. This sequence encodes CASSSSRTSLHTEAFF.

The CDR3 here is CASSLYSGSSYNEQFF. The CDR3 bases are TGTGCCAGCAGTTTATATAGCGGAAGCTCCTACAATGAGCAGTTCTTC. The chain has TRBV28 and TRBJ2-1; TRBD2 is a possible D gene (6 bases). The V end was cut by 1 base, the J end by 0 bases, with 10 bases between. Looked up from germline, CDR1 is MDHEN and CDR2 is SYDVKM. This CDR3 is built from 16 residues.

The chain uses TRBV12-3 or TRBV12-4 and TRBJ1-5, with D possibly matching TRBD1 (5 bases). The V gene lost 3 bases and the J gene lost 8 bases, with 14 bases spanning the gap. The CDR3 is 14 amino acids. The chain's CDR3 is CASSFWGSQEPQHF. The CDR3 nucleotides read TGTGCCAGCAGTTTTTGGGGGTCTCAAGAGCCCCAGCATTTT.